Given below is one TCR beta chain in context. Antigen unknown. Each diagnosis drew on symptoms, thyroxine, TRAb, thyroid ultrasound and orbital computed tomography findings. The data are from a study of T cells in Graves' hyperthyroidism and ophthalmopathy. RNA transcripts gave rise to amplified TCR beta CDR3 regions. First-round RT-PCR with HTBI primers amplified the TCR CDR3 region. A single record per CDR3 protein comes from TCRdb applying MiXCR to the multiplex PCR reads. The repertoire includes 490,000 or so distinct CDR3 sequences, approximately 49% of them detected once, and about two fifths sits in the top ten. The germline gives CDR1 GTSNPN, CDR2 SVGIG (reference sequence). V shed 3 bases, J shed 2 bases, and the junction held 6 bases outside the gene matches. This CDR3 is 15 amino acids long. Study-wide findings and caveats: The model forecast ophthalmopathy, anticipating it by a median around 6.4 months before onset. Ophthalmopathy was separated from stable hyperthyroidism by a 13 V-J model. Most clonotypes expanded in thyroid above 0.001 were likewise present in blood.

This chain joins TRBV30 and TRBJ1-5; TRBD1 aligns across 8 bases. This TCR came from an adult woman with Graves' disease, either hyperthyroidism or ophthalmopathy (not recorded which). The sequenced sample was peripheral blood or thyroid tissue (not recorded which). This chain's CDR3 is CAWSRTGKGNQPQHF. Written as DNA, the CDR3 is TGTGCCTGGAGCCGGACAGGGAAGGGCAATCAGCCCCAGCATTTT. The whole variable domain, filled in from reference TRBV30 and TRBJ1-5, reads SQTIHQWPATLVQPVGSPLSLECTVEGTSNPNLYWYRQAAGRGLQLLFYSVGIGQISSEVPQNLSASRPQDRQFILSSKKLLLSDSGFYLCAWSRTGKGNQPQHFGDGTRLSIL.